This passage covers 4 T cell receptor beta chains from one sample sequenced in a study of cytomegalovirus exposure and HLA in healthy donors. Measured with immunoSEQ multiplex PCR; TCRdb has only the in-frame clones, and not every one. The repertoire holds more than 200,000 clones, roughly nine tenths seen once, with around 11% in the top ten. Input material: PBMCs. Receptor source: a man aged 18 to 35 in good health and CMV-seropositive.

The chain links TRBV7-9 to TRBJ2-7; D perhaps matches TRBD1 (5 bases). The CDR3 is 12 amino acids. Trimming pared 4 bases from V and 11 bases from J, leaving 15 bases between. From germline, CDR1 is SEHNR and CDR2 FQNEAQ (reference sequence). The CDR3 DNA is TGTGCCAGCAGCTCCCTTAGGACACCGGAGTACTTC. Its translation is CASSSLRTPEYF.

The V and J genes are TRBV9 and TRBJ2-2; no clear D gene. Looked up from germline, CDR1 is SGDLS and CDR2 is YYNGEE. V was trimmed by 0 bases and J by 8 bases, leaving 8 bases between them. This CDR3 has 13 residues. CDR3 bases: TGTGCCAGCAGCGTAGTTGACTTGGGGGAGCTGTTTTTT. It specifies CASSVVDLGELFF.

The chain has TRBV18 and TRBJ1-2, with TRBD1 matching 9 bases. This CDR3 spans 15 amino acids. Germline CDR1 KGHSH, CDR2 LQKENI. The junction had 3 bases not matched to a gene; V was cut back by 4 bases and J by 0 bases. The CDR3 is CASSLRDRANYGYTF. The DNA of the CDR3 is TGTGCCAGCTCACTTCGGGACAGGGCTAACTATGGCTACACCTTC.

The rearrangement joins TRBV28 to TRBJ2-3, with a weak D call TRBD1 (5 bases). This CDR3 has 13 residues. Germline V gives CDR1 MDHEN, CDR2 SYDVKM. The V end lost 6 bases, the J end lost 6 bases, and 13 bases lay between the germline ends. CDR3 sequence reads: CASRQAVTDTQYF. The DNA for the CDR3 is TGTGCCAGCAGACAGGCAGTGACGGATACGCAGTATTTT.